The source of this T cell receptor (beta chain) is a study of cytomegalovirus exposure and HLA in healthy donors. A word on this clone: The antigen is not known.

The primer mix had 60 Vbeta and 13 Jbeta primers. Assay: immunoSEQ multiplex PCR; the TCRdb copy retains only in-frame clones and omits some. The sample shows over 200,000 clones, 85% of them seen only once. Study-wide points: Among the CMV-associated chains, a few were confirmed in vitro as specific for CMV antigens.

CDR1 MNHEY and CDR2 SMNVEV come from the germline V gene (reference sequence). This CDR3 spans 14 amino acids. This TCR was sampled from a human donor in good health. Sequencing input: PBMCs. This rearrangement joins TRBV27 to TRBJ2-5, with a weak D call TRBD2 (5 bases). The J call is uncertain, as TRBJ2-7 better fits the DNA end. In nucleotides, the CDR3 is TGTGCCAGCAGTTTATCTCTTGGCGGGTACGAGCAGTACTTC. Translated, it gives CASSLSLGGYEQYF.